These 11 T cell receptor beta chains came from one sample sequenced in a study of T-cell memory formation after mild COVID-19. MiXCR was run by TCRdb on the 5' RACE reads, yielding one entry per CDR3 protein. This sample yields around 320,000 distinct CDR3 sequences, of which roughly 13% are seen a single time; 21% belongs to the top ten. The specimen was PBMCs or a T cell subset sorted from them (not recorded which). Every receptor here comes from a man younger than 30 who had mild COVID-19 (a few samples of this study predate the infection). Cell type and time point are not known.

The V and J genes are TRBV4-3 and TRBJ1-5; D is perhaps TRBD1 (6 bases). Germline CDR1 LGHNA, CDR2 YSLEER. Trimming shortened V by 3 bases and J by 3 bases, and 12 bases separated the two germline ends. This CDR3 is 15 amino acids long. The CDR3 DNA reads TGCGCCAGCAGCCATCGTTGGACAGACAATCAGCCCCAGCATTTT. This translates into CASSHRWTDNQPQHF.

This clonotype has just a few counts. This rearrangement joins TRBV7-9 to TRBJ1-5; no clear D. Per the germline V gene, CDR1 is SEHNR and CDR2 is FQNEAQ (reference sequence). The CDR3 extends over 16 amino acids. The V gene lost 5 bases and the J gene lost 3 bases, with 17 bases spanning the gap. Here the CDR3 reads CASSRIRLASNQPQHF. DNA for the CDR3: TGTGCCAGCAGCCGTATTAGGCTAGCCTCCAATCAGCCCCAGCATTTT.

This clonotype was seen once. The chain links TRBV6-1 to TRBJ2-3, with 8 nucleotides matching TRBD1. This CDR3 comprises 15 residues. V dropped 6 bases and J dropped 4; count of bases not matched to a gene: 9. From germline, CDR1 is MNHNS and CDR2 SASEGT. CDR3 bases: TGTGCCAGCAGGGGGCCAGGGGGCCAAGCAGATACGCAGTATTTT. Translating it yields CASRGPGGQADTQYF.

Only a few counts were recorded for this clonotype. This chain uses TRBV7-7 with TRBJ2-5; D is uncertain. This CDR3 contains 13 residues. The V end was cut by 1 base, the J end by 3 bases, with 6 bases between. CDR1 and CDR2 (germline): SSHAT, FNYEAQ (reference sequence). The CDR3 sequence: CASSLGHEETQYF. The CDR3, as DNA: TGTGCCAGCAGCTTAGGACATGAAGAGACCCAGTACTTC.

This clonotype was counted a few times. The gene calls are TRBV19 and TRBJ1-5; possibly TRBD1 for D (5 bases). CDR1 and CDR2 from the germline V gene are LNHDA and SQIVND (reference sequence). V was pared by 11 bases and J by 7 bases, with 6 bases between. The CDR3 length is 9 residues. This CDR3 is CAGGQPQHF. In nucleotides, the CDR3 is TGTGCCGGGGGACAGCCCCAGCATTTT.

This CDR3 is CASSLHGPSGGVTNTGELFF. The CDR3 nucleotides are TGCGCCAGCAGCTTGCACGGACCTAGCGGGGGTGTCACGAACACCGGGGAGCTGTTTTTT. The V and J genes are TRBV5-1 and TRBJ2-2, with 10 nucleotides matching TRBD2. This CDR3 has 20 residues. Germline loops: CDR1 SGHRS, CDR2 YFSETQ. With V trimmed by 1 base and J by 0 bases, 12 bases remained unmatched.

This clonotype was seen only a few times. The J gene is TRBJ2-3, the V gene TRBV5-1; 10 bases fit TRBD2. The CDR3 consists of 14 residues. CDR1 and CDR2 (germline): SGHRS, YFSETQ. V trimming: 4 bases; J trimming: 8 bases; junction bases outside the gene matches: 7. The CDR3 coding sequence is TGCGCCAGCAGCGATCCTAGCGGGGGTTTTACGCAGTATTTT. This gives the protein CASSDPSGGFTQYF.

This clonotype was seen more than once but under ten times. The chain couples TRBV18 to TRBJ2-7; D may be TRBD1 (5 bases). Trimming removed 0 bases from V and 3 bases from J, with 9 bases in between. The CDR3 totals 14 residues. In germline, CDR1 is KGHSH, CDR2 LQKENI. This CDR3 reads CASSPPSGYYEQYF. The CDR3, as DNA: TGTGCCAGCTCACCACCGTCAGGGTACTACGAGCAGTACTTC.

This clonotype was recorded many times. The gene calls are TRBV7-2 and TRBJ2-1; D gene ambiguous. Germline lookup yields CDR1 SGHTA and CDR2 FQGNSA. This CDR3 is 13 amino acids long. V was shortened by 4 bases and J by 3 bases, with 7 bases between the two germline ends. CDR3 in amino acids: CASSWALYNEQFF. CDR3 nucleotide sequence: TGTGCCAGCAGCTGGGCCCTCTACAATGAGCAGTTCTTC.

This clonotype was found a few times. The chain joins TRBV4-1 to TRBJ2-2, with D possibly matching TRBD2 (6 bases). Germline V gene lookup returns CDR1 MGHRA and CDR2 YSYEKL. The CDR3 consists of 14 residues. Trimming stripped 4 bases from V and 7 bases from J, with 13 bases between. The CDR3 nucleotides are TGCGCCAGCAGCCCGTCCCGGGGGAGCGGGGAGCTGTTTTTT. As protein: CASSPSRGSGELFF.

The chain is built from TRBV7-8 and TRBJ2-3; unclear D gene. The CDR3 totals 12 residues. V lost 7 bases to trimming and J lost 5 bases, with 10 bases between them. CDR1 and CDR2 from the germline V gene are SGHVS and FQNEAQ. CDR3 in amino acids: CASTLTEDTQYF. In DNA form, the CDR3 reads TGTGCCAGCACCCTGACGGAAGATACGCAGTATTTT.